Listed here is a single TCR beta chain. The data were obtained in a study of blood T cells in healthy people across ages. Germline V gives CDR1 MRHNA, CDR2 SNTAGT. The length of the CDR3 is 16 residues. The ends were cut back, 7 bases at V and 3 bases at J, with 16 bases in the middle. Using a J-beta primer mix together with a sample-barcoded 5' primer, a second PCR was run for roughly 6 to 11 cycles. In TCRdb, the 5' RACE reads were re-called with MiXCR into one record per CDR3 protein. The table records about 750,000 distinct CDR3 sequences, roughly 53% of them present only once. J is TRBJ1-6 and V is TRBV6-4; D might be TRBD1 (5 bases). Sequencing used blood. This TCR was recovered from a man at least 80 years old in good health. The CDR3 sequence is CASTPGRTLYNSPLHF. In nucleotides, the CDR3 is TGTGCCAGCACCCCGGGACGGACCCTCTATAATTCACCCCTCCACTTT.